The present T cell receptor (beta chain) was sequenced within a study of cytomegalovirus exposure and HLA in healthy donors. Looking at the study overall: The use of the same platform for the 120 or so validation repertoires and the 550 to 850 first-cohort repertoires was reported by a later analysis.

In the case of this clone: What it binds is unknown.

The ends were cut back, 0 bases at V and 4 bases at J, with 14 bases in the middle. This CDR3 spans 16 amino acids. Germline loops: CDR1 SGHRS, CDR2 YFSETQ. The donors were part of the validation cohort of roughly 130 subjects. That cohort was separate from the first cohort, which comprised 500 to 700 subjects. Produced via immunoSEQ multiplex PCR; TCRdb's table is partial and in-frame only. The profile covers around 190,000 clones, with around 86% appearing a single time and more than 1.2% taken by the ten largest. General study points: Reportedly, diagnosis of cytomegalovirus status by the classifier showed high specificity and sensitivity. TCR beta chains numbering 150 to 200 were designated cytomegalovirus-associated.

The sequencing sample was made of PBMCs. This sequence was found in a woman younger than 30 in good health and CMV-seronegative. The chain uses TRBV5-1 and TRBJ1-5; maybe TRBD1 (5 bases). The DNA of the CDR3 is TGCGCCAGCAGCTTGGCCGGAGGGGAGGGGAATCAGCCCCAGCATTTT. This translates into CASSLAGGEGNQPQHF.